This T cell receptor beta chain was captured in a study of Ad26.COV2.S vaccination and SARS-CoV-2 variants (dated by TCRdb to about 2021). Regarding the complete study: Donors in the vaccine arm were drawn from COV1001, a phase I-IIa trial of Ad26.COV2.S in healthy adults that was multicentre, randomized, double-blind and placebo-controlled. Ad26.COV2.S was administered intramuscularly at a dose of 5x10^10 or 1x10^11 viral particles, either as one shot or as two shots given 56 days apart. TCRbeta repertoire sequencing was used to assess the specificity and breadth of SARS-CoV-2-reactive T cell receptors after Ad26.COV2.S vaccination. A total of roughly 32 samples were included in the TCR-sequenced set, comprising roughly 19 Ad26.COV2.S vaccine recipients, 5 placebo recipients and 8 SARS-CoV-2 convalescent individuals. Participants in the trial were split at random into five groups of five each, receiving low-dose or high-dose Ad26.COV2.S once or twice, or else placebo on both occasions. Investigators did not know the trial group allocation while performing experiments and assessing outcomes. Points the paper makes about the study in general: Comparable non-spike TCR breadth was observed between vaccine and placebo recipients, consistent with only spike being contained in the vaccine. The study was not powered to compare responses between vaccine doses or regimens. According to the authors, total T cell responses may have been underestimated by the TCR breadth and depth analyses. After vaccination, substantial breadth of spike-specific CD8+ and CD4+ T cell responses was reported. Compared with placebo recipients, Ad26.COV2.S recipients showed higher spike-specific TCR breadth (P = 0.0014).

The label giving this sample's treatment or condition can be read as: some 19 received Ad26.COV2.S at low or high dose, single or two shots; 5 received placebo; per-sample allocation not given. For vaccine and placebo recipients, the sequenced repertoires came from samples collected on day 63 after the first injection. Cohort 1b enrolled about two dozen adults aged 18-55 years at a single site in Boston, USA, between 29 July and 7 August 2020. Ad26.COV2.S consisted of a replication-incompetent adenovirus type 26 vector by which a prefusion-stabilized SARS-CoV-2 spike protein from the original Wuhan strain was expressed. At the junction V is shortened by 7 bases and J by 0 bases, with 7 bases in between. In the germline V gene, CDR1 corresponds to MNHEY and CDR2 to SVGAGI. The CDR3, cysteine through phenylalanine, is 13 amino acids long. Here the CDR3 DNA is all that survives: 39 bases in frame from base 1.

TCRbeta CDR3 regions were sequenced with the immunoSEQ Assay. After extraction, genomic DNA underwent amplification by bias-controlled multiplex PCR, followed by high-throughput sequencing. Processing in the source paper ran as follows. To quantify the absolute abundance of every unique TCRbeta CDR3 region, sequences were collapsed and filtered. T cell fraction was estimated by normalization of TCRbeta template counts to usable DNA, with usable DNA being measured through amplification of reference genes present in all nucleated cells. Repertoire TCRs were annotated as SARS-CoV-2-specific by exact matching of V gene, CDR3 amino acid sequence and J gene to a known reactive TCR set. The reference SARS-CoV-2 TCR set came from MIRA and was filtered for enrichment in COVID-19-positive ImmuneCODE repertoires, removing public or cross-reactive TCRs. Using the MIRA antigens, annotated TCRs were further analysed by specific ORF or by position within an ORF. Depth was the summed frequency of annotated unique rearrangements, while breadth was defined as annotated unique rearrangements over total unique productive rearrangements. Two-sided Wilcoxon rank-sum tests were used to compare TCR breadth between groups. TCRdb carries this immuneACCESS record with in-frame sequences only. Its versions omit some clonotypes, under half of them owing to an unresolved V gene in the studies checked, with the rest unexplained. Clone size and the V and J calls come from that table; the DNA yielded D and trimming. This sample comprises about 680,000 clones, more than 80% of them detected only once. The ten largest account for nearly 1.5% of the sample.

To note about this clone: Its antigen is currently not known. Per-base qualities were not stored, and no clone one base away is much larger.

This TCR derives from a person aged 18-60 years who received the Ad26.COV2.S COVID-19 vaccine or a placebo. The material sequenced was peripheral blood, taken in a trial of Ad26.COV2.S vaccine versus placebo. This chain joins TRBV6-5 to TRBJ1-3; the D gene cannot be resolved reliably. CDR3 protein: CASTRLSGNTIYF. The DNA is as follows: TGTGCCAGCACCCGACTCTCTGGAAACACCATATATTTT.